This T cell receptor (beta chain) comes out of a study of shared clonotypes between healthy human individuals. Overall study: Used for every donor were three CD4 naive, three CD4 memory, two CD8 naive and one CD8 memory plate.

Points from the study as a whole: The expectation was that sequencing depth would affect clonotype sharing among donors.

A CD45RA+ naive subset and a CD45RA-negative memory subset were split from CD4+ cells. Original data processing: ImmunoSEQ gave junction-only sequences without quality scores, so filtering differed. TCRdb's copy holds only in-frame clones and misses some; the assay was immunoSEQ multiplex PCR. The DNA was the basis for D and trimming; V, J and clone size are from that table. The profile shows about 640,000 clones, about two thirds of them singletons. The CDR3 sequence is 14 residues long. Germline CDR1 is MNHNS and CDR2 is SASEGT. V shed 6 bases and J shed 1 base, with 13 bases lying between them. Concerning this clone itself: No antigen is known for it.

Sequencing was done on a sample of memory CD4+ T cells sorted from blood. Subset described: CD45RA-negative fraction. This sequence originates from a woman between 25 and 40 years old in good health. This rearrangement joins TRBV6-1 to TRBJ2-7; D call uncertain. This chain's CDR3 is CASSPIRVSYEQYF. In DNA, the CDR3 is TGTGCCAGCAGCCCGATAAGGGTATCCTACGAGCAGTACTTC.